This entry features one TCR gamma chain sequence. This clone has a count of ten or more. The antigen this receptor binds is unknown. A read error likely explains this, since a far larger clone differs by one base. Other DNA sequences in the same sample also yield this CDR3. For bulk TCR repertoire analysis, Vgamma9/Vdelta2+ and Vdelta2-negative gammadelta T cell populations were isolated by flow sorting from peripheral blood mononuclear cells. Library prep was done by multiplex PCR. Sequencing took place on an Illumina MiSeq. Each sorted gammadelta T cell sample was sequenced for both the TCR gamma (TRG) and TCR delta (TRD) chains. In the original analysis: The repertoire analyses drew on clonotype tree plots, the accumulated frequency of the top 20 clonotypes, and diversity index (DI) and D75 metrics. Clone calls in TCRdb were regenerated from the public reads with CATT, after which identical DNA sequences shared one row. The V and J calls and clone size come from TCRdb's table, not from the authors' own analysis. The sample includes tens of thousands of gamma-chain clones, with less than 3.5% observed a single time. The top ten constitute roughly a third of the sample.

The CDR3 spans 15 residues, from the cysteine through the phenylalanine. Only the CDR3 part of the read is kept: 45 bases, read in frame from the first base. From V the trimming removes 1 base and from J it removes 6 bases, while the gene matches leave 0 bases of the junction unaccounted for. From the germline V gene (reference sequence), CDR1 is GITISATS and CDR2 is ISYDGTV. The data originate from a study of γδ T cells in repeated Plasmodium falciparum infection (dated by TCRdb to the early 2020s). About the investigation overall: Malian children exposed to intense seasonal malaria transmission were enrolled in the natural-infection arm and compared with Australian children matched for age and gender. Controlled-infection subjects were sampled at baseline, immediately before selected infections, and 21 days after each infection. Five malaria-naive U.S. adults underwent four controlled human malaria infections by bites from P. falciparum NF54-infected Anopheles stephensi mosquitoes over about 640 days. Malian gammadelta TCR repertoires were analysed cross-sectionally during no-transmission periods and were analysed longitudinally across acute febrile malaria episodes. The study looked at how repeated Plasmodium falciparum infection shapes the human gammadelta T cell repertoire, using both natural infection in Mali and controlled human malaria infection. The study at large found these results: The controlled-infection cohort was small, limiting analysis of inter-individual variability in gammadelta T cell responses. Compared with Australian children, Malian children appeared to have Vdelta2-negative gammadelta TCR repertoires that were more clonally expanded, less diverse and less shared. The Malian cohort came from a small rural village of predominantly one ethnic group, limiting generalizability. Vgamma9/Vdelta2+ TCR repertoires showed a highly stable polyclonal repertoire over time and infection, with many inter-individual overlapping TCRgamma sequences. In Vdelta2-negative, largely Vdelta1+, gammadelta TCR repertoires, repeated controlled infections appeared to drive waves of new clonotype selection.

Here the chain combines TRGV9 and TRGJP. Sequencing input: gamma-delta T cells from blood. The clonotype was recovered from a pool of human donors (malaria-infected and uninfected, not separated). The CDR3 reads CALWEVELGKKIKVF. DNA sequence: TGTGCCTTGTGGGAGGTAGAGTTGGGCAAAAAAATCAAGGTATTT.